The subject of this entry is one T cell receptor beta chain. The target antigen is unknown. TCR beta libraries were prepared from cDNA with unique molecular identifiers. In TCRdb, the PCR reads were re-called with MiXCR into one record per CDR3 protein. This sample has approximately 460,000 distinct CDR3 sequences, with roughly 46% found just once. The data originate from a study of post-analysis software for immune sequencing data. Study observations and caveats: TRBV5-6, TRBV5-1 and TRBV20-1 belonged to a set of roughly 5 TRBV segments that were more frequent in patients than controls. When the samples were clustered directly with F measure, those that had been prepared in the same batch showed strong co-clustering. The normalized Chao1 diversity of multiple sclerosis patients was significantly lower than that of controls.

Germline V lookup: CDR1 MNHEY, CDR2 SVGEGT. The CDR3 has 16 residues. Trimming removed 6 bases from V and 2 bases from J; junction bases left unmatched: 9. Sequenced: blood. This receptor was identified in a girl aged 10 to 17 with multiple sclerosis. The chain couples TRBV6-2 or TRBV6-3 to TRBJ2-7; 11 positions match TRBD1. The CDR3 region has the DNA TGTGCCAGCAGCCCGGCATGGACAGGGGGCCCCTACGAGCAGTACTTC. Residues: CASSPAWTGGPYEQYF.